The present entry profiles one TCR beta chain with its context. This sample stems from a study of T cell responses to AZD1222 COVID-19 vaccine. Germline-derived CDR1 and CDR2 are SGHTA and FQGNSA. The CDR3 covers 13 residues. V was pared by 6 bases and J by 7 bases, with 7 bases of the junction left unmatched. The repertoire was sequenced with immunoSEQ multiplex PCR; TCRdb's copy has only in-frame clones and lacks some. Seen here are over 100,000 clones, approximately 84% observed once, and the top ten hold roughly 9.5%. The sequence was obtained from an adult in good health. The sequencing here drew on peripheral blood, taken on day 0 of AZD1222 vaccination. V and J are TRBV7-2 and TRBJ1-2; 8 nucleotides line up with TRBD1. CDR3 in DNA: TGTGCCAGCAGAGGGACAGGCGAAGGTGGCTACACCTTC. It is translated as CASRGTGEGGYTF.